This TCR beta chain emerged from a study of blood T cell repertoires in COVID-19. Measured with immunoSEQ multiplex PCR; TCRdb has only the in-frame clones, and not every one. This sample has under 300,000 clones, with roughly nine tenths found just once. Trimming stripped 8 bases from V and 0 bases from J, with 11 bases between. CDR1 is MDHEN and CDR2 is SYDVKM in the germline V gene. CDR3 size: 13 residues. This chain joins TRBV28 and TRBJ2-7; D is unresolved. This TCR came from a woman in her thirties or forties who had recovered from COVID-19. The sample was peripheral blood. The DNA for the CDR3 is TGTGCCAGCTCTCAAGTTAGCTCCTACGAGCAGTACTTC. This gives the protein CASSQVSSYEQYF.